Presented here are 24 T cell receptor beta chains from one specimen sequenced in a study of T cells in Graves' hyperthyroidism and ophthalmopathy. Template material for amplifying TCR beta CDR3 regions consisted of RNA transcripts. A first-round RT-PCR of the TCR CDR3 used the HTBI primer set. TCRdb called the multiplex PCR reads again in MiXCR, with one record for every CDR3 protein. The sample holds 250,000 or so distinct CDR3 sequences, approximately 16% seen once. The sample was blood. The receptors stem from a woman aged 45-65 years with Graves' hyperthyroidism that later progressed to Graves' ophthalmopathy.

CDR3 nucleotide sequence: TGTGCCAGCAGTTTAGTACTGGGACAGCCCTATGGCTACACCTTC. This codes for CASSLVLGQPYGYTF. The chain recombines TRBV12-3 or TRBV12-4 with TRBJ1-2, with 7 bases matching TRBD1. Trimming removed 1 base from V and 4 bases from J; junction bases left unmatched: 6. The CDR3 consists of 15 residues.

The sample holds many counts of this clonotype. This sequence joins TRBV28 and TRBJ1-2; no reliable D call. This CDR3 contains 12 residues. CDR1 and CDR2 from the germline V gene are MDHEN and SYDVKM. Trimming stripped 6 bases from V and 3 bases from J, with 8 bases between. The CDR3 DNA reads TGTGCCAGCAGCCATGATTACTATGGCTACACCTTC. Translated, it gives CASSHDYYGYTF.

This clonotype was seen repeatedly, ten times or more. The chain links TRBV7-9 to TRBJ1-2; 8 bases are shared with TRBD1. Losses at the gene ends were 5 bases for V and 4 bases for J; bases not matched to a gene: 6. CDR1 is SEHNR and CDR2 is FQNEAQ in the germline V gene (reference sequence). This CDR3 comprises 14 residues. The CDR3 nucleotides read TGTGCCAGCAGCACCGGGACAGGCCGCTATGGCTACACCTTC. As protein: CASSTGTGRYGYTF.

The table lists this clonotype with many counts. This sequence joins TRBV7-3 and TRBJ2-3; 8 bases agree with TRBD1. This CDR3 comprises 15 residues. Germline CDR1 reads SGHTA; CDR2 reads FQGTGA. With 5 bases clipped from V and 1 base from J, the junction kept 5 bases outside the gene matches. The CDR3 bases are TGTGCCAGCAGCCCGATCAGGGGGCGCACAGATACGCAGTATTTT. It translates to CASSPIRGRTDTQYF.

There are a few counts of this clonotype. V usage is TRBV15 and J usage is TRBJ1-5, with TRBD1 matching over 10 bases. Germline V gives CDR1 LNHNV, CDR2 YYDKDF (reference sequence). The CDR3 is 17 residues long. V gave up 3 bases and J gave up 2 bases; unmatched junction bases: 7. Here the CDR3 reads CATSREGQGKGNQPQHF. In nucleotides, the CDR3 is TGTGCCACCAGCAGGGAGGGACAGGGGAAGGGCAATCAGCCCCAGCATTTT. Variable domain in full (rest from reference TRBV15 and TRBJ1-5): DAMVIQNPRYQVTQFGKPVTLSCSQTLNHNVMYWYQQKSSQAPKLLFHYYDKDFNNEADTPDNFQSRRPNTSFCFLDIRSPGLGDTAMYLCATSREGQGKGNQPQHFGDGTRLSIL.

In its sample, this clonotype was seen a few times. This chain links TRBV28 with TRBJ1-1; the D is unclear. The CDR3 is 14 amino acids. Germline V gene data show CDR1 as MDHEN and CDR2 as SYDVKM. V was pared by 5 bases and J by 2 bases, with 12 bases between. The CDR3 region is CASSPLNSNTEAFF. CDR3 nucleotides: TGTGCCAGCAGTCCCCTCAACAGTAACACTGAAGCTTTCTTT.

This clonotype was picked up many times. The CDR3 spells CATSVTGTGGAMSSYNEQFF. The CDR3 bases are TGTGCCACCAGTGTAACCGGGACAGGGGGCGCTATGAGCTCCTACAATGAGCAGTTCTTC. This sequence joins TRBV24-1 and TRBJ2-1; 12 nucleotides match TRBD1. Trimming cost V 5 bases and J 0 bases; bases outside gene matches: 13. The CDR3 consists of 20 residues. Germline CDR1 KGHDR, CDR2 SFDVKD.

In this sample, this clonotype turned up many times. The chain uses TRBV13 and TRBJ1-5; the match to TRBD1 covers 8 bases. This CDR3 comprises 15 residues. Germline V gene sequence: CDR1 PRHDT, CDR2 FYEKMQ (reference sequence). V trimming: 3 bases; J trimming: 5 bases; junction bases outside the gene matches: 6. CDR3 residues: CASSFFGQGDQPQHF. The DNA for the CDR3 is TGTGCCAGCAGCTTTTTCGGACAGGGTGATCAGCCCCAGCATTTT.

This clonotype was counted a few times. The V call is TRBV28, the J call TRBJ1-4, with D possibly TRBD1 on 5 matching bases. Per germline, CDR1 MDHEN and CDR2 SYDVKM. The germline V and J ends were trimmed by 4 bases and 8 bases, with 8 bases remaining between them. This CDR3 has 12 amino acids. CDR3 residues: CASSSRTEKLFF. In nucleotides, the CDR3 is TGTGCCAGCAGTTCAAGGACAGAAAAACTGTTTTTT.

This clonotype appeared a few times. The chain has TRBV4-1 and TRBJ2-3; TRBD2 matches 7 bases. Germline loops: CDR1 MGHRA, CDR2 YSYEKL. The CDR3 extends over 15 amino acids. With 1 base clipped from V and 3 bases from J, the junction kept 4 bases outside the gene matches. The CDR3 nucleotides read TGCGCCAGCAGCCAAGTCAGCGGGGTAACAGATACGCAGTATTTT. Its translation: CASSQVSGVTDTQYF.

This clonotype was detected ten times or more. This chain connects TRBV2 to TRBJ1-2, with D maybe TRBD1 (5 bases). Trimming took off 6 bases at V and 3 bases at J, with 14 bases between the two ends. From germline, CDR1 is SNHLY and CDR2 FYNNEI. The CDR3 extends over 14 amino acids. This chain's CDR3 is CASRTYGGHYGYTF. DNA for the CDR3: TGTGCCAGCAGGACGTATGGGGGTCACTATGGCTACACCTTC.

This clonotype was observed at least ten times. The chain joins TRBV5-4 to TRBJ2-2; D might be TRBD1 (6 bases). V was clipped by 5 bases and J by 5 bases, with 10 bases between them. This CDR3 region has 13 residues. Germline values: CDR1 SGHNT, CDR2 YYREEE (reference sequence). In DNA, the CDR3 is TGTGCCAGCAGTCCGCAGGGGACCGGGGAGCTGTTTTTT. Its translation: CASSPQGTGELFF.

This clonotype was seen ten or more times. The chain links TRBV20-1 to TRBJ2-3; D is ambiguous. Germline V lookup: CDR1 DFQATT, CDR2 SNEGSKA (reference sequence). Trimming stripped 6 bases from V and 2 bases from J, with 9 bases between. This CDR3 comprises 12 residues. CDR3 bases: TGCAGTGCACCTTTTATCACAGATACGCAGTATTTT. Protein product: CSAPFITDTQYF.

Concerning this clonotype: A read error may account for a junction end that differs from germline. J is TRBJ2-1 and V is TRBV13; 7 bases match TRBD1. Germline loops: CDR1 PRHDT, CDR2 FYEKMQ (reference sequence). The CDR3 consists of 12 residues. The CDR3 DNA sequence: TGTGCCAGCAGCCTATCCCGGGACAGTAGAATCTTC. The encoded protein is CASSLSRDSRIF. Looking up the rest from reference TRBV13 and TRBJ2-1 gives the full variable domain: AAGVIQSPRHLIKEKRETATLKCYPIPRHDTVYWYQQGPGQDPQFLISFYEKMQSDKGSIPDRFSAQQFSDYHSELNMSSLELGDSALYFCASSLSRDSRIFGPGTRLTVL.

This clonotype was observed at least ten times. The rearrangement links TRBV20-1 to TRBJ2-2; the match to TRBD2 covers 14 bases. CDR1 is DFQATT and CDR2 is SNEGSKA in the germline V gene (reference sequence). J was trimmed by 3 bases and V by 0 bases; bases with no gene match: 12. The CDR3 extends over 20 amino acids. The CDR3 DNA follows: TGCAGTGCTAGAGATGCCGTGACTAGCGGGAGGGCCTGGGACACCGGGGAGCTGTTTTTT. Its protein is CSARDAVTSGRAWDTGELFF.

The chain couples TRBV7-9 to TRBJ2-7, with 13 nucleotides matching TRBD2. Germline V gene lookup returns CDR1 SEHNR and CDR2 FQNEAQ (reference sequence). The ends lost 5 bases at V and 4 bases at J; junction bases unmatched: 8. This CDR3 is 16 amino acids long. CDR3 protein: CASSPILAGGPYEQYF. The CDR3, as DNA: TGTGCCAGCAGCCCTATACTAGCGGGAGGGCCTTACGAGCAGTACTTC.

This clonotype was counted at least ten times. The chain couples TRBV20-1 to TRBJ2-3, with 7 nucleotides matching TRBD1. The CDR3 is made up of 16 amino acids. Germline loops: CDR1 DFQATT, CDR2 SNEGSKA (reference sequence). V dropped 5 bases and J dropped 6; count of bases not matched to a gene: 17. CDR3 nucleotide sequence: TGCAGTGCTCATTTCCCGGGACAGCAAAAACTGGATACGCAGTATTTT. Its protein product is CSAHFPGQQKLDTQYF.

This clonotype was seen repeatedly, ten times or more. This may arise from a read error, as a much more abundant clone is one base away. The V call is TRBV7-3, the J call TRBJ2-1; D is undetermined. The CDR3 spans 13 residues. Germline-derived CDR1 and CDR2 are SGHTA and FQGTGA. V was cut by 3 bases and J by 0 bases, with 3 bases left in between. As DNA, the CDR3 is TGTGCCAGCAGCTTCAGCTCCTACAATGAGCAGTTCTTC. Translated: CASSFSSYNEQFF.

V gene TRBV28 combines with J gene TRBJ1-4; TRBD1 is a possible D gene (5 bases). CDR1 and CDR2 from the germline V gene are MDHEN and SYDVKM. V was cut by 3 bases and J by 8 bases, with 16 bases left in between. This CDR3 has 15 residues. CDR3 loop: CASSFSGFAGEKLFF. The CDR3 coding sequence is TGTGCCAGCAGTTTTTCAGGGTTCGCCGGGGAAAAACTGTTTTTT.

This chain uses TRBV27 with TRBJ2-1; 12 positions agree with TRBD2. With 5 bases clipped from V and 12 bases from J, the junction kept 8 bases outside the gene matches. CDR1 is MNHEY and CDR2 is SMNVEV in the germline V gene (reference sequence). CDR3 length equals 14 residues. Here the CDR3 reads CASSVGLAGPGQFF. The DNA for the CDR3 is TGTGCCAGCAGTGTGGGACTAGCGGGCCCTGGGCAGTTCTTC.

This clonotype was seen ten or more times. V and J are TRBV2 and TRBJ2-7; either TRBD1 or TRBD2 may fit D (5 bases each). Per the germline V gene, CDR1 is SNHLY and CDR2 is FYNNEI. This CDR3 spans 13 amino acids. V lost 6 bases to trimming and J lost 6 bases, with 15 bases between them. The CDR3 nucleotides read TGTGCCAGCAGGAGCGGTCAGGGCCGCGAGCAGTACTTC. This sequence encodes CASRSGQGREQYF.

In this sample, this clonotype turned up many times. V is TRBV28 and J is TRBJ1-1; D not certain. Trimming cost V 0 bases and J 1 base, with 6 bases left between them. This CDR3 has 14 residues. CDR1 MDHEN and CDR2 SYDVKM come from the germline V gene. DNA of the CDR3: TGTGCCAGCAGTTTATGGGACGGGAACACTGAAGCTTTCTTT. The encoded protein is CASSLWDGNTEAFF.

This clonotype has only a few counts. The genes are TRBV4-1 and TRBJ1-2, with TRBD1 identical over 8 bases. CDR3 length: 17 amino acids. Germline values: CDR1 MGHRA, CDR2 YSYEKL. The V and J ends lost 4 bases and 4 bases, in that order; junction bases with no gene match: 14. CDR3 loop: CASSPRGRGRAGYGYTF. In DNA form, the CDR3 reads TGCGCCAGCAGCCCTCGGGGCAGGGGGCGCGCGGGCTATGGCTACACCTTC.

This clonotype was seen repeatedly, ten times or more. The gene calls are TRBV20-1 and TRBJ1-1; tentatively, D is TRBD1 (6 bases). Germline lookup yields CDR1 DFQATT and CDR2 SNEGSKA (reference sequence). There are 12 residues in the CDR3. Trimming took 4 bases from V and 9 from J, leaving 15 bases between them. CDR3 nucleotide sequence: TGCAGTGCTAAATGGGGGCTAGACAAAGCTTTCTTT. Translation: CSAKWGLDKAFF.